A single sample is the source of the 15 T cell receptor beta chains below, sequenced in a study of shared clonotypes between healthy human individuals. Generated by immunoSEQ multiplex PCR, the TCRdb table keeps only in-frame clones and is missing some. The table includes some 1.5 million clones, 95% to 99% detected once. Sequencing was carried out using naive CD4+ T cells sorted from blood. Subset noted: CD45RA+ positively selected. Receptor source: a man aged 30 to 39 in good health.

The chain employs TRBV5-4 and TRBJ2-7; TRBD1 matches at 7 bases. The CDR3 runs 13 residues. Germline CDR1 SGHNT, CDR2 YYREEE (reference sequence). The J segment lost 3 bases and the V segment lost 4 bases, leaving 4 bases of the junction unmatched. The CDR3, as DNA: TGTGCCAGCAGCCGGGACAGAAGCTACGAGCAGTACTTC. This gives the protein CASSRDRSYEQYF.

This clone was recorded only once. The rearrangement joins TRBV5-4 to TRBJ2-3; TRBD2 is a possible D gene (6 bases). Germline V gene data show CDR1 as SGHNT and CDR2 as YYREEE (reference sequence). The germline V and J ends were trimmed by 3 bases and 2 bases, with 22 bases remaining between them. This CDR3 has 18 residues. This chain's CDR3 is CASSYSDSGLQSTDTQYF. The CDR3 DNA reads as TGTGCCAGCAGCTATTCCGATTCGGGACTCCAGTCCACAGATACGCAGTATTTT.

The chain uses TRBV6-1 and TRBJ2-5; 7 bases align to TRBD2. Germline V gene sequence: CDR1 MNHNS, CDR2 SASEGT. CDR3 length: 15 residues. The ends lost 6 bases at V and 1 base at J; junction bases unmatched: 8. The DNA of the CDR3 is TGTGCCAGCAGCGGCCCGGGACTACCCCAAGAGACCCAGTACTTC. Protein sequence: CASSGPGLPQETQYF.

This clone was observed once. The gene calls are TRBV4-1 and TRBJ1-2, with a tentative D call TRBD1 (5 bases). CDR3 length: 16 residues. Germline CDR1 and CDR2: MGHRA and YSYEKL. The germline V and J ends were trimmed by 4 bases and 0 bases, with 15 bases remaining between them. CDR3 coding DNA: TGCGCCAGCAGCCCTATCCCGGGACCCTCTAACTATGGCTACACCTTC. This sequence encodes CASSPIPGPSNYGYTF.

This clone appeared a single time. The gene calls are TRBV18 and TRBJ1-4; 7 nucleotides align to TRBD1. CDR1 and CDR2 (germline): KGHSH, LQKENI. This CDR3 is 17 amino acids long. Trimming at V came to 2 bases and at J to 0 bases, leaving 6 bases not matched to a gene. In nucleotides, the CDR3 is TGTGCCAGCTCACCATCGATTCAGGGGGCAACTAATGAAAAACTGTTTTTT. Translating gives CASSPSIQGATNEKLFF.

V and J are TRBV6-5 and TRBJ1-1; D is uncertain. Germline assignment: CDR1 MNHEY and CDR2 SVGAGI. Trimming cost V 0 bases and J 4 bases, with 9 bases left between them. The CDR3 consists of 14 residues. The DNA of the CDR3 is TGTGCCAGCAGTTACTCAGGGTTTCGCACTGAAGCTTTCTTT. This translates into CASSYSGFRTEAFF.

The chain combines TRBV7-8 with TRBJ2-7; D is perhaps TRBD2 (5 bases). The CDR3 is 13 residues long. The ends were cut back, 1 base at V and 9 bases at J, with 13 bases in the middle. CDR1 and CDR2 from the germline V gene are SGHVS and FQNEAQ. The CDR3 DNA follows: TGTGCCAGCAGCTTAGTAGCGTTTGGCGTGCAGTACTTC. It encodes CASSLVAFGVQYF.

The rearrangement links TRBV28 to TRBJ2-7, with D possibly TRBD2 on 6 matching bases. Germline CDR1 and CDR2: MDHEN and SYDVKM. V shed 5 bases and J shed 0 bases, with 14 bases lying between them. The CDR3 has 15 residues. The chain's CDR3 is CASSGTRDFSYEQYF. CDR3 DNA sequence: TGTGCCAGCAGTGGAACCAGGGACTTCTCCTACGAGCAGTACTTC.

This clone was observed a few times. The J gene is TRBJ1-5, the V gene TRBV19; no reliable D call. Trimming took 3 bases from V and 6 from J, leaving 15 bases between them. The CDR3 contains 15 residues. Germline V lookup: CDR1 LNHDA, CDR2 SQIVND (reference sequence). CDR3 DNA: TGTGCCAGTAGTATCGGGTCCCAGGCGTTTCAGCCCCAGCATTTT. Translating it yields CASSIGSQAFQPQHF.

This sequence joins TRBV30 and TRBJ1-2, with D unclear. Trimming left V 2 bases short and J 5 bases short, with 15 bases between. This CDR3 comprises 14 residues. From germline, CDR1 is GTSNPN and CDR2 SVGIG (reference sequence). CDR3 coding DNA: TGTGCCTGGAGTCACGGGGTTGGTCCTTATGGCTACACCTTC. It encodes CAWSHGVGPYGYTF.

This chain's CDR3 is CASSLALGTGSLATDTQYF. For the CDR3, the DNA is TGTGCCAGCAGCTTAGCCCTTGGGACAGGGTCGTTGGCCACAGATACGCAGTATTTT. J is TRBJ2-3 and V is TRBV11-2, with 9 bases lining up with TRBD1. Per the germline V gene, CDR1 is SGHAT and CDR2 is FQNNGV. The CDR3 is made up of 19 amino acids. Trimming cost V 1 base and J 2 bases; bases outside gene matches: 13.

This clone was recorded only once. This sequence joins TRBV5-4 and TRBJ2-1; tentatively, D is TRBD1 or TRBD2 (5 bases each). Germline CDR1 is SGHNT and CDR2 is YYREEE (reference sequence). Trimming cost V 0 bases and J 7 bases, with 8 bases left between them. This CDR3 is 13 amino acids long. This chain's CDR3 is CASSLEWGNEQFF. For the CDR3, the DNA is TGTGCCAGCAGCTTGGAGTGGGGGAATGAGCAGTTCTTC. Together with reference TRBV5-4 and TRBJ2-1, the CDR3 gives the full variable domain: ETGVTQSPTHLIKTRGQQVTLRCSSQSGHNTVSWYQQALGQGPQFIFQYYREEENGRGNFPPRFSGLQFPNYSSELNVNALELDDSALYLCASSLEWGNEQFFGPGTRLTVL.

On this clone itself: In the same sample, other DNA sequences code for this CDR3. This chain uses TRBV19 with TRBJ2-1; no reliable D call. CDR1 is LNHDA and CDR2 is SQIVND in the germline V gene (reference sequence). V was clipped by 1 base and J by 7 bases, with 5 bases between them. The CDR3 has 12 residues. The CDR3 loop reads CASSIVANEQFF. CDR3 DNA sequence: TGTGCCAGTAGTATAGTCGCTAATGAGCAGTTCTTC. Using reference TRBV19 and TRBJ2-1 for the parts outside the CDR3, the full variable domain is DGGITQSPKYLFRKEGQNVTLSCEQNLNHDAMYWYRQDPGQGLRLIYYSQIVNDFQKGDIAEGYSVSREKKESFPLTVTSAQKNPTAFYLCASSIVANEQFFGPGTRLTVL.

This rearrangement joins TRBV29-1 to TRBJ2-3; 12 bases map to TRBD2. The ends lost 6 bases at V and 3 bases at J; junction bases unmatched: 7. CDR3 length equals 15 residues. From germline, CDR1 is SQVTM and CDR2 ANQGSEA. CDR3 sequence: CSVPTSGSRTDTQYF. The CDR3 nucleotides read TGCAGCGTACCGACTAGCGGGAGTAGAACAGATACGCAGTATTTT.

The V call is TRBV18, the J call TRBJ1-4; TRBD1 might be the D (5 bases). CDR3 length: 16 residues. CDR1 KGHSH and CDR2 LQKENI come from the germline V gene. Trimming shortened V by 0 bases and J by 4 bases, and 12 bases separated the two germline ends. CDR3 sequence: CASSPPTRGGNEKLFF. CDR3 bases: TGTGCCAGCTCACCACCAACTCGGGGGGGTAATGAAAAACTGTTTTTT.